This T cell receptor beta chain was recorded in a study of cytomegalovirus exposure and HLA in healthy donors. General observations from the study: 150 to 200 TCR beta chains were listed as cytomegalovirus-associated. Later analysis reportedly placed an Asian-associated ancestry cluster below the roughly 680-donor mean in N-insertions. When a later analysis compared HLA-associated TCR beta chains with equally common others, the HLA-associated chains turned out to be more clonally expanded and to have lower generation probabilities.

In regard to this clone: No antigen is known for it.

The CDR3 covers 17 residues. The ends lost 3 bases at V and 5 bases at J; junction bases unmatched: 15. CDR1 is MNHEY and CDR2 is SMNVEV in the germline V gene (reference sequence). The study ran its PCR with 60 Vbeta and 13 Jbeta primers. The method was immunoSEQ multiplex PCR; TCRdb's version includes in-frame clones alone and lacks a portion of them. Here the sample spans over 65,000 clones, about two thirds being singletons. The chain joins TRBV27 to TRBJ1-1; 7 bases line up with TRBD1. The TCR comes from a woman aged 50 to 60 in good health and CMV-seropositive. The sequenced sample was PBMCs. As DNA, the CDR3 is TGTGCCAGCAGTTTCTCGCCCTTCGAGACAGGGAATACTGAAGCTTTCTTT. It codes for CASSFSPFETGNTEAFF.